This T cell receptor (beta chain) derives from a study of blood T cell repertoires in COVID-19. Study background: Acute and convalescent COVID-19 specimens originated in the United States, Italy and Spain. Sources were T cells, B-cell-depleted T cells, or PBMCs; the material itself was cDNA or gDNA.

Under the authors' procedure: Quantification of nucleated cells was approximated via reference gene primer amplification. TCRdb's copy holds only in-frame clones and misses some; the assay was immunoSEQ multiplex PCR. V, J and clone size are those of that table, while D and trimming were read from the DNA. The repertoire holds approximately 480,000 clones, with 85% to 90% as singletons. Seattle-derived patients entered the study during active infection and were followed longitudinally. Sequences were obtained from peripheral blood. The source of this sequence is a man between 18 and 35 years old with COVID-19, enrolled during active disease.

The DNA of the CDR3 is TGTGCCAGCAGCCGCGGACAGGGGGAAATTTGGGGGAGGCTCTACGAGCAGTACTTC. Encoded protein: CASSRGQGEIWGRLYEQYF. The J gene is TRBJ2-7, the V gene TRBV3-1 (or the pseudogene TRBV3-2); TRBD1 matches at 10 bases. The CDR3 consists of 19 residues. V gave up 4 bases and J gave up 3 bases; unmatched junction bases: 18. Germline V gene lookup returns CDR1 LGHDT and CDR2 YNNKEL (reference sequence).